These 29 T cell receptor beta chains share one sample of origin, sequenced in a study of T cells in tuberculosis. Time point of the sample: new active TB diagnosis, blood taken before or within 7 days of starting treatment. Method: immunoSEQ multiplex PCR; TCRdb's copy keeps in-frame clones and lacks some. The sample has over 25,000 clones; roughly 94% are singletons. Source: PBMCs, taken at tuberculosis diagnosis. Every receptor here comes from an adult with tuberculosis. Some clones in this sample may be carry-over from other donors' samples.

The chain employs TRBV27 and TRBJ2-1; D unclear. The CDR3 is 13 residues long. Germline loops: CDR1 MNHEY, CDR2 SMNVEV (reference sequence). V dropped 4 bases and J dropped 6 bases, with 10 bases sitting between them. CDR3 sequence reads: CASSYARTNEQFF. CDR3 DNA sequence: TGTGCCAGCAGTTACGCCAGAACCAATGAGCAGTTCTTC.

This sequence joins TRBV18 and TRBJ2-1; 7 nucleotides match TRBD2. Germline V CDR1 and CDR2: KGHSH, LQKENI. The ends lost 6 bases at V and 7 bases at J; junction bases unmatched: 18. The CDR3 covers 17 residues. In DNA form, the CDR3 reads TGTGCCAGCTCCCACGCCTACCTACCTAGCGGCAATAATGAGCAGTTCTTC. Translating gives CASSHAYLPSGNNEQFF.

J is TRBJ1-3 and V is TRBV2; no reliable D call. This CDR3 is built from 14 residues. V lost 4 bases, J lost 0 bases, and 7 bases lay in between. Germline CDR1 reads SNHLY; CDR2 reads FYNNEI. CDR3 amino acids: CASSGGTSGNTIYF. DNA of the CDR3: TGTGCCAGCAGTGGCGGAACCTCTGGAAACACCATATATTTT.

The rearrangement joins TRBV15 to TRBJ1-2; 9 positions match TRBD1. Trimming at V came to 3 bases and at J to 4 bases, leaving 9 bases not matched to a gene. The CDR3 is 16 amino acids. The germline CDR1 and CDR2 sequences are LNHNV and YYDKDF (reference sequence). CDR3 sequence: CATSRNLDRGAYGYTF. In DNA, the CDR3 is TGTGCCACCAGCAGGAACTTGGACAGGGGTGCCTATGGCTACACCTTC.

The rearrangement links TRBV5-8 to TRBJ2-7, with TRBD1 identical over 10 bases. V lost 3 bases to trimming and J lost 6 bases; unmatched junction nucleotides: 6. Germline V gives CDR1 SGHTS, CDR2 YDEGEE. The length of the CDR3 is 14 residues. The CDR3 sequence is CASSWTGGAGEQYF. CDR3 sequence (DNA): TGTGCCAGCAGCTGGACAGGGGGAGCGGGCGAGCAGTACTTC.

The rearrangement links TRBV11-2 to TRBJ1-2; 7 nucleotides agree with TRBD1. V lost 5 bases to trimming and J lost 6 bases; unmatched junction nucleotides: 6. Germline CDR1 SGHAT, CDR2 FQNNGV. CDR3 length: 13 residues. The CDR3 nucleotides read TGTGCCAGCAGCCCGAGGACAGGTGATGGCTACACCTTC. This encodes CASSPRTGDGYTF.

This chain links TRBV10-2 with TRBJ2-7; 8 bases align to TRBD1. CDR1 and CDR2 (germline): WSHSY, SAAADI. J was trimmed by 4 bases and V by 6 bases; bases with no gene match: 5. CDR3 length: 13 amino acids. The CDR3 nucleotides read TGCGCCAGCAGAAGGACAGGGTCATACGAGCAGTACTTC. Residues: CASRRTGSYEQYF.

V is TRBV6-1 and J is TRBJ1-5; 7 nucleotides line up with TRBD1. The CDR3 runs 15 residues. Unmatched junction bases numbered 10, after V lost 7 bases and J lost 4 bases. Germline CDR1 MNHNS, CDR2 SASEGT. The CDR3: CASIGGQEGNQPQHF. The CDR3 DNA reads TGTGCCAGCATTGGAGGACAGGAGGGTAATCAGCCCCAGCATTTT.

The V gene is TRBV14, the J gene TRBJ1-2, with D perhaps matching TRBD1 (6 bases). There are 13 residues in the CDR3. Germline CDR1 reads SGHDN; CDR2 reads FVKESK. V gave up 0 bases and J gave up 8 bases, with 10 bases separating them. CDR3 sequence: CASSQESRGGYTF. DNA for the CDR3: TGTGCCAGCAGCCAAGAGTCGAGGGGGGGCTACACCTTC.

The V gene is TRBV6-4, the J gene TRBJ2-1; 8 nucleotides line up with TRBD2. V lost 3 bases to trimming and J lost 7 bases; unmatched junction nucleotides: 11. Germline CDR1 is MRHNA and CDR2 is SNTAGT. The CDR3 totals 16 residues. CDR3 nucleotides: TGTGCCAGCAGTGATTATAGCGGGGCGGGGCGGAATGAGCAGTTCTTC. Its translation: CASSDYSGAGRNEQFF.

CDR3 nucleotide sequence: TGCGCCAGCAGCCCTACCGGCGGGTGGGCTGAAGCTTTCTTT. This encodes CASSPTGGWAEAFF. V gene TRBV5-1 combines with J gene TRBJ1-1; D not certain. Germline V CDR1 and CDR2: SGHRS, YFSETQ. Trimming left V 4 bases short and J 6 bases short, with 16 bases between. The CDR3 covers 14 residues.

CDR3 loop: CASSLAPGQMNTEAFF. The CDR3 DNA sequence: TGTGCCAGCAGCTTAGCTCCGGGACAGATGAACACTGAAGCTTTCTTT. This chain links TRBV7-6 with TRBJ1-1, with TRBD1 identical over 7 bases. The CDR3 covers 16 residues. J was trimmed by 0 bases and V by 0 bases; bases with no gene match: 4. Germline assignment: CDR1 SGHVS and CDR2 FNYEAQ. Supplemented by reference TRBV7-6 and TRBJ1-1, the full variable domain reads GAGVSQSPRYKVTKRGQDVALRCDPISGHVSLYWYRQALGQGPEFLTYFNYEAQQDKSGLPNDRFSAERPEGSISTLTIQRTEQRDSAMYRCASSLAPGQMNTEAFFGQGTRLTVV.

The V call is TRBV27, the J call TRBJ1-2; 12 positions match TRBD1. The CDR3 runs 20 residues. Trimming removed 4 bases from V and 5 bases from J; junction bases left unmatched: 20. Germline CDR1 MNHEY, CDR2 SMNVEV (reference sequence). In DNA form, the CDR3 reads TGTGCCAGCAGTTCGAAGAGACCGGGACAGGGGGCGGGGGGGGTGTATGGCTACACCTTC. This translates into CASSSKRPGQGAGGVYGYTF.

This chain uses TRBV21-1 with TRBJ2-7; TRBD2 reflects the table's D call only, with no check against the DNA. TRBV21-1 is a recognized pseudogene. The CDR3 sequence is 14 residues long. In DNA form, the CDR3 reads TGTGCCAGCAGTTCCGAGGGATCCACCTACGAGCAGTACTTC. Translating gives CASSSEGSTYEQYF.

V is TRBV11-2 and J is TRBJ2-3; 8 nucleotides align to TRBD1. CDR1 and CDR2 from the germline V gene are SGHAT and FQNNGV. Trimming removed 5 bases from V and 6 bases from J; junction bases left unmatched: 13. The CDR3 is 16 residues long. CDR3 in DNA: TGTGCCAGCAGCCCGCATAGGACAGGGAACAAGGATACGCAGTATTTT. This sequence encodes CASSPHRTGNKDTQYF.

The rearrangement joins TRBV9 to TRBJ2-7, with 7 bases aligning to TRBD1. Per germline, CDR1 SGDLS and CDR2 YYNGEE. The CDR3 runs to 15 residues. Trimming cost V 2 bases and J 3 bases; bases outside gene matches: 8. The CDR3 spells CASSVDRDSYYEQYF. In nucleotides, the CDR3 is TGTGCCAGCAGCGTTGATCGGGACAGCTACTACGAGCAGTACTTC.

The chain joins TRBV11-1 to TRBJ2-7; tentatively, D is TRBD2 (7 bases). With 3 bases removed from V and 3 bases from J, the gap between germline ends came to 15 bases. The germline gives CDR1 SGHAT, CDR2 FQDESV (reference sequence). The CDR3 runs 15 residues. CDR3 DNA: TGTGCCAGCAGCTTTCTGGGGGGGCCTAACTACGAGCAGTACTTC. Amino acids: CASSFLGGPNYEQYF.

The genes are TRBV7-2 and TRBJ2-7; possibly TRBD2 for D (5 bases). This CDR3 region has 14 residues. Trimming took off 5 bases at V and 3 bases at J, with 14 bases between the two ends. Germline CDR1 is SGHTA and CDR2 is FQGNSA. The CDR3 protein is CASSPSGINYEQYF. DNA of the CDR3: TGTGCCAGCAGCCCGTCCGGGATTAACTACGAGCAGTACTTC. The variable domain in full, with the rest retrieved from reference TRBV7-2 and TRBJ2-7, is GAGVSQSPSNKVTEKGKDVELRCDPISGHTALYWYRQSLGQGLEFLIYFQGNSAPDKSGLPSDRFSAERTGGSVSTLTIQRTQQEDSAVYLCASSPSGINYEQYFGPGTRLTVT.

The chain joins TRBV9 to TRBJ1-3; TRBD1 aligns across 8 bases. This CDR3 has 18 residues. V shed 0 bases, J shed 2 bases, and the junction held 10 bases outside the gene matches. CDR1 is SGDLS and CDR2 is YYNGEE in the germline V gene. The CDR3 coding sequence is TGTGCCAGCAGCGTAGAGAGAAGGACAGGGCCTCCTGGAAACACCATATATTTT. It specifies CASSVERRTGPPGNTIYF.

The chain links TRBV19 to TRBJ1-2, with a tentative D call TRBD1 (5 bases). The CDR3 has 13 amino acids. The V gene lost 7 bases and the J gene lost 4 bases, with 13 bases spanning the gap. The germline gives CDR1 LNHDA, CDR2 SQIVND (reference sequence). The CDR3 DNA reads as TGTGCCAGTACCTGGGGCCTTACCTATGGCTACACCTTC. It codes for CASTWGLTYGYTF.

The genes are TRBV10-3 and TRBJ1-2; D is unclear. The CDR3 has 14 residues. Trimming cost V 3 bases and J 4 bases, with 12 bases left between them. Looked up from germline, CDR1 is ENHRY and CDR2 is SYGVKD. CDR3 nucleotide sequence: TGTGCCATCAGTGACCCGACTTTATTCTATGGCTACACCTTC. Its protein product is CAISDPTLFYGYTF.

The chain links TRBV7-3 to TRBJ2-1, with 8 nucleotides matching TRBD2. The germline CDR1 and CDR2 sequences are SGHTA and FQGTGA. The J segment lost 6 bases and the V segment lost 5 bases, leaving 6 bases of the junction unmatched. The CDR3 is 14 amino acids. The CDR3 DNA is TGTGCCAGCAGCCCGGGACTAGTGATCAATGAGCAGTTCTTC. Encoded protein: CASSPGLVINEQFF.

The J gene is TRBJ1-3, the V gene TRBV11-2; 11 positions match TRBD1. After removal of 0 bases from V and 0 bases from J, the junction contained 1 base not matched to a gene. CDR3 size: 17 residues. Germline CDR1 is SGHAT and CDR2 is FQNNGV. CDR3 sequence reads: CASSLEGTGGSGNTIYF. CDR3 DNA: TGTGCCAGCAGCTTAGAAGGGACAGGGGGCTCTGGAAACACCATATATTTT. Supplemented by reference TRBV11-2 and TRBJ1-3, the full variable domain reads EAGVAQSPRYKIIEKRQSVAFWCNPISGHATLYWYQQILGQGPKLLIQFQNNGVVDDSQLPKDRFSAERLKGVDSTLKIQPAKLEDSAVYLCASSLEGTGGSGNTIYFGEGSWLTVV.

The chain employs TRBV2 and TRBJ2-7; possible D gene TRBD2, 6 bases. V was cut by 3 bases and J by 0 bases, with 21 bases left in between. Germline assignment: CDR1 SNHLY and CDR2 FYNNEI. CDR3 length equals 18 residues. CDR3 residues: CASSDLYPSVYRSYEQYF. In DNA, the CDR3 is TGTGCCAGCAGTGATCTCTATCCTAGCGTATACCGCTCCTACGAGCAGTACTTC.

Only a few counts were recorded for this clone. The V and J genes are TRBV4-1 and TRBJ1-2, with 10 bases identical to TRBD1. CDR1 is MGHRA, CDR2 YSYEKL, per germline. V shed 6 bases and J 7 bases; nucleotides not matched to a gene: 11. The CDR3 runs to 15 residues. CDR3 bases: TGCGCCAGCAGAATACTTCCGGGACAGGGGTCTGGCTACACCTTC. This translates into CASRILPGQGSGYTF.

The chain couples TRBV19 to TRBJ2-1; D is perhaps TRBD2 (5 bases). This CDR3 spans 14 amino acids. The germline CDR1 and CDR2 sequences are LNHDA and SQIVND (reference sequence). The ends were cut back, 4 bases at V and 8 bases at J, with 15 bases in the middle. Written as DNA, the CDR3 is TGTGCCAGTAGTAGGGGAGCGGTAGGGCATGAGCAGTTCTTC. It codes for CASSRGAVGHEQFF.

The gene calls are TRBV6-1 and TRBJ1-1; no clear D. CDR1 and CDR2 (germline): MNHNS, SASEGT. The CDR3 runs to 14 residues. V lost 3 bases and J lost 3, with 11 bases in between. This CDR3 is CASSDQQTYTEAFF. The CDR3 region has the DNA TGTGCCAGCAGTGACCAACAGACGTACACTGAAGCTTTCTTT.

J is TRBJ2-2 and V is TRBV6-5; perhaps TRBD2 as D (6 bases). The CDR3 sequence is 14 residues long. The V gene's germline CDR1 is MNHEY and CDR2 SVGAGI. V was cut by 10 bases and J by 2 bases, with 14 bases left in between. The CDR3 spells CATSRDFNTGELFF. As DNA, the CDR3 is TGTGCCACATCCCGGGACTTTAACACCGGGGAGCTGTTTTTT.

The V gene is TRBV5-1, the J gene TRBJ1-1, with 7 bases matching TRBD1. The germline V gene encodes CDR1 SGHRS and CDR2 YFSETQ. The CDR3 loop spans 15 amino acids. With V trimmed by 4 bases and J by 6 bases, 12 bases remained unmatched. CDR3 residues: CASSPRQGEGAEAFF. CDR3 bases: TGCGCCAGCAGCCCCCGACAGGGAGAGGGCGCTGAAGCTTTCTTT.